This is a list of T cell receptor beta chains from one sample in a study of radiotherapy plus CTLA-4 blockade in lung cancer. Generated by immunoSEQ multiplex PCR, the TCRdb table keeps only in-frame clones and is missing some. The data contain about 110,000 clones, 81% of them singletons. The sample consisted of peripheral blood, taken from a patient treated with radiotherapy plus ipilimumab. The receptors were sampled from a human donor with non-small cell lung cancer that progressed on radiotherapy plus ipilimumab. Some clones in this sample may be carry-over from other donors' samples. Both conserved end residues are part of each CDR3. A D gene is named only where the DNA matches it firmly.

v_gene	j_gene	d_gene	CDR3aa
TRBV25-1	TRBJ1-2	.	CASSPMGGLGYTF
TRBV28	TRBJ1-2	.	CASSLSLYGYTF
TRBV2	TRBJ2-5	.	CASSTTLPETQYF
TRBV27	TRBJ1-2	.	CASSLSAYILSGQSGYTF
TRBV6-6	TRBJ1-6	TRBD1	CASRKRDRGVSPLHF
TRBV11-2	TRBJ1-3	TRBD1	CASSPRTGLIGNTIYF
TRBV19	TRBJ1-2	TRBD1	CASTILQGAAYGYTF
TRBV6-5	TRBJ1-1	.	CASTPTGGLPEAFF
TRBV5-1	TRBJ2-1	.	CASSLVPSDNEQFF
TRBV10-3	TRBJ1-6	.	CAIGENNNSPLHF
TRBV19	TRBJ1-2	TRBD1	CASQRDRGSLNYGYTF
TRBV28	TRBJ1-2	.	CASEVNYGYTF
TRBV7-9	TRBJ2-2	.	CASRQNTRTGELFF
TRBV4-1	TRBJ2-7	.	CASSQDGDYEQYF
TRBV4-2	TRBJ1-3	.	CASSQDGSGSTRGNTIYF
TRBV2	TRBJ2-7	TRBD2	CASRSIGLAYEQYF
TRBV13	TRBJ2-2	TRBD1	CASSPEDRGNTGELFF
TRBV7-2	TRBJ2-1	.	CASRPTGTDYNEQFF
TRBV7-2	TRBJ1-5	.	CASSLVGLGNQPQHF
TRBV11-2	TRBJ1-6	TRBD1	CASSLTGLGNSPLHF
TRBV5-1	TRBJ2-7	TRBD2	CASSLDGGNTYEQYF
TRBV7-9	TRBJ2-1	.	CASSPPTGPSYNEQFF
TRBV6-5	TRBJ1-1	.	CASSYRRWSTEAFF
TRBV11-3	TRBJ2-1	TRBD2	CASSLGLAGPLFF
TRBV5-4	TRBJ1-1	.	CASKDQGNTEAFF
TRBV11-3	TRBJ1-3	TRBD1	CASSLGPDRRNTIYF
TRBV7-8	TRBJ1-2	.	CASSLQGLSYGYTF
TRBV4-3	TRBJ2-1	TRBD1	CASSQVRSQGPYNEQFF
TRBV28	TRBJ2-7	.	CASSFSESEQYF
TRBV2	TRBJ2-3	.	CASSFPAQTSTQYF
TRBV4-2	TRBJ2-7	.	CASSQDRAGRSYF
TRBV15	TRBJ1-1	.	CATSRGHGDTEAFF
TRBV9	TRBJ1-5	.	CASSPWDGRDQPQHF
TRBV2	TRBJ2-2	TRBD1	CASQGQGASGELFF
TRBV19	TRBJ1-2	.	CASSGKDSYGYTF
TRBV5-1	TRBJ2-5	.	CASSLGAYQETQYF